This passage covers 3 T cell receptor beta chains from one sample sequenced in a study of T cells in Graves' hyperthyroidism and ophthalmopathy. Using RNA transcripts as the source, TCR beta CDR3 regions were amplified. In the first-round RT-PCR of the TCR CDR3, the HTBI primer set was used. TCRdb passed the multiplex PCR reads through MiXCR, listing each CDR3 protein once. The sample contains roughly 720,000 distinct CDR3 sequences, 17% of which appear only once. The sample consisted of blood. The receptors stem from a man aged 45-65 years with Graves' hyperthyroidism.

This clonotype was recorded at least ten times. The chain carries TRBV7-2 and TRBJ2-7; D might be TRBD1 or TRBD2, each matching 5 bases. Germline lookup yields CDR1 SGHTA and CDR2 FQGNSA. Trimming removed 3 bases from V and 4 bases from J, with 16 bases in between. The CDR3 runs to 15 residues. The CDR3 is CASSFPGPRGYEQYF. In nucleotides, the CDR3 is TGTGCCAGCAGCTTTCCGGGACCGAGGGGTTACGAGCAGTACTTC. The full variable domain, rest sourced from reference TRBV7-2 and TRBJ2-7, is GAGVSQSPSNKVTEKGKDVELRCDPISGHTALYWYRQSLGQGLEFLIYFQGNSAPDKSGLPSDRFSAERTGGSVSTLTIQRTQQEDSAVYLCASSFPGPRGYEQYFGPGTRLTVT.

This clonotype was found a few times. A read error is possible here, since a much larger clone lies one base away. Lacking the conserved final phenylalanine or tryptophan, this CDR3 likely reflects a read error. The chain uses TRBV12-3 or TRBV12-4 and TRBJ2-1; D not resolved. Trimming stripped 7 bases from V and 6 bases from J, with 13 bases between. The length of the CDR3 is 13 residues. The chain's CDR3 is CASMDRHLNEQFL. The CDR3 DNA reads as TGTGCCAGCATGGATCGGCATCTCAATGAGCAGTTCCTC.

V usage is TRBV24-1 and J usage is TRBJ2-1; 8 nucleotides match TRBD2. The germline gives CDR1 KGHDR, CDR2 SFDVKD. V was pared by 4 bases and J by 0 bases, with 4 bases of the junction left unmatched. The CDR3 is 16 amino acids. The DNA for the CDR3 is TGTGCCACCAGTGAACCAACTAGCGGCTCCTACAATGAGCAGTTCTTC. This translates into CATSEPTSGSYNEQFF.